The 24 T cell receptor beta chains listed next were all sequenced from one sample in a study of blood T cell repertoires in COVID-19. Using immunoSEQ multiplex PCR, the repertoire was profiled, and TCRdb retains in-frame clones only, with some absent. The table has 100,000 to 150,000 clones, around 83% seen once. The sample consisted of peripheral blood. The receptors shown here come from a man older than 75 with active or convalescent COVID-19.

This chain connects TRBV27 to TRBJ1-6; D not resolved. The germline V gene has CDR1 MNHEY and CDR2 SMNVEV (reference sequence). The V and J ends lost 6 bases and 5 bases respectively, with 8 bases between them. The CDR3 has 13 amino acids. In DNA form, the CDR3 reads TGTGCCAGCAGGGAAGCGGATAATTCACCCCTCCACTTT. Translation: CASREADNSPLHF.

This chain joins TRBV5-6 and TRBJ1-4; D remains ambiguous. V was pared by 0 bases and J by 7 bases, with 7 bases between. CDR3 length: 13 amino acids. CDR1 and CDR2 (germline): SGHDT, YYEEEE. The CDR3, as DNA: TGTGCCAGCAGCTTGGGACGGGGTGAAAAACTGTTTTTT. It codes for CASSLGRGEKLFF.

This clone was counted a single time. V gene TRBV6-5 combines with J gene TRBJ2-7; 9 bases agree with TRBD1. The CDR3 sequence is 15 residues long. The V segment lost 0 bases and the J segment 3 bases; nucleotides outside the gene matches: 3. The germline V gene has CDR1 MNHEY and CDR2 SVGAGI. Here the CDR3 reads CASSYSWTGDYEQYF. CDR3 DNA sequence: TGTGCCAGCAGTTACTCCTGGACAGGGGACTACGAGCAGTACTTC.

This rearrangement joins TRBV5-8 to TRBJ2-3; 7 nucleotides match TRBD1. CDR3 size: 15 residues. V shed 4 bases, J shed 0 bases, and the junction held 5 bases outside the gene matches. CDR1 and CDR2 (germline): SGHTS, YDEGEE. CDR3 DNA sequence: TGTGCCAGCAGCACGGGACAGAAGAGCACAGATACGCAGTATTTT. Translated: CASSTGQKSTDTQYF. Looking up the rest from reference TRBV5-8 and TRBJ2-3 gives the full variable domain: EAGVTQSPTHLIKTRGQQATLRCSPISGHTSVYWYQQALGLGLQFLLWYDEGEERNRGNFPPRFSGRQFPNYSSELNVNALELEDSALYLCASSTGQKSTDTQYFGPGTRLTVL.

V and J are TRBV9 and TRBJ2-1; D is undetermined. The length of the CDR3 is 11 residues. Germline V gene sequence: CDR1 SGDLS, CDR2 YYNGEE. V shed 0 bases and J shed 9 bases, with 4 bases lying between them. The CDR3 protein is CASSVGGEQFF. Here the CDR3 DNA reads TGTGCCAGCAGCGTAGGAGGTGAGCAGTTCTTC.

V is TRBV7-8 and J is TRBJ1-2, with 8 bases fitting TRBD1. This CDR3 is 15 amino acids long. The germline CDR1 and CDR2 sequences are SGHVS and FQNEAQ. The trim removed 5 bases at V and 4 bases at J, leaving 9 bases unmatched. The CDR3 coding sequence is TGTGCCAGCAGCCACCGACAGGGGCTGGGCTATGGCTACACCTTC. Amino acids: CASSHRQGLGYGYTF.

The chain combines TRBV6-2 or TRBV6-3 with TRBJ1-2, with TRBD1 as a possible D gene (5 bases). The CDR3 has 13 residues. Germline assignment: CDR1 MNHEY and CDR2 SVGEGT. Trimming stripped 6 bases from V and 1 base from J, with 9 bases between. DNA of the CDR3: TGTGCCAGCAGCCTCGACAGTAACTATGGCTACACCTTC. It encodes CASSLDSNYGYTF.

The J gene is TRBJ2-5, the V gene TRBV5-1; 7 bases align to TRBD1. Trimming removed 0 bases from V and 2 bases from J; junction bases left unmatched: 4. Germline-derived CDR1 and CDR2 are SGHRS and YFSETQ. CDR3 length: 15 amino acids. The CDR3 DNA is TGCGCCAGCAGCTTGGCGGGGACAGTACAAGAGACCCAGTACTTC. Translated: CASSLAGTVQETQYF. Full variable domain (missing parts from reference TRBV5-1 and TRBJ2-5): KAGVTQTPRYLIKTRGQQVTLSCSPISGHRSVSWYQQTPGQGLQFLFEYFSETQRNKGNFPGRFSGRQFSNSRSEMNVSTLELGDSALYLCASSLAGTVQETQYFGPGTRLLVL.

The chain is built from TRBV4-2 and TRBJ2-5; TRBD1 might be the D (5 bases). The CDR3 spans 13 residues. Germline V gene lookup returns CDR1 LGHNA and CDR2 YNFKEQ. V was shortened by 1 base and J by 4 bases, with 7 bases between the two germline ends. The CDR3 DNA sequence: TGTGCCAGCAGCCAAGGGGGCGGAGAGACCCAGTACTTC. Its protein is CASSQGGGETQYF.

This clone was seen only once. The CDR3 protein is CARHTGVVVYRYGYTF. The CDR3 bases are TGTGCCAGACATACAGGGGTGGTGGTATATCGCTATGGCTACACCTTC. The chain recombines TRBV7-9 with TRBJ1-2, with 7 bases lining up with TRBD1. Per germline, CDR1 SEHNR and CDR2 FQNEAQ (reference sequence). Trimming at V came to 9 bases and at J to 4 bases, leaving 17 bases not matched to a gene. This CDR3 has 16 amino acids.

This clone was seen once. CDR3: CAISLDRGELFF. CDR3 coding DNA: TGTGCCATCAGCCTGGACAGAGGGGAGCTGTTTTTT. This chain joins TRBV10-3 and TRBJ2-2; D is possibly TRBD1 (6 bases). Between the trimmed V and J ends, which lost 6 bases and 8 bases, there was a span of 10 bases. Germline assignment: CDR1 ENHRY and CDR2 SYGVKD. The CDR3 spans 12 residues.

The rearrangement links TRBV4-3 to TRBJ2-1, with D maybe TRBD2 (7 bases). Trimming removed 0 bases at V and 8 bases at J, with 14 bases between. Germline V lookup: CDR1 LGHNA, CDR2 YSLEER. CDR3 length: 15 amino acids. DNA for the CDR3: TGCGCCAGCAGCCAAGATAGGCGGGGGCCGGATGAGCAGTTCTTC. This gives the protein CASSQDRRGPDEQFF.

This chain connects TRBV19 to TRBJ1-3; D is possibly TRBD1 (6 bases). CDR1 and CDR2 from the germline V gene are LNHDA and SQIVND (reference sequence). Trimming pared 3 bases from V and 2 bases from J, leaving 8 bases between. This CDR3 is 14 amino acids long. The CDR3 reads CASSINRAGNTIYF. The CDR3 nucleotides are TGTGCCAGTAGTATTAACAGGGCTGGAAACACCATATATTTT. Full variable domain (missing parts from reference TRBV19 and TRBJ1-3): DGGITQSPKYLFRKEGQNVTLSCEQNLNHDAMYWYRQDPGQGLRLIYYSQIVNDFQKGDIAEGYSVSREKKESFPLTVTSAQKNPTAFYLCASSINRAGNTIYFGEGSWLTVV.

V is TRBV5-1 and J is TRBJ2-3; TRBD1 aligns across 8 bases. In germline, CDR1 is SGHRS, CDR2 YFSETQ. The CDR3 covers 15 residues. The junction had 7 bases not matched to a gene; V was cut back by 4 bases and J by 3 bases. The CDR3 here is CASSAGTGRTDTQYF. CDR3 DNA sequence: TGCGCCAGCAGCGCAGGGACAGGTCGGACAGATACGCAGTATTTT.

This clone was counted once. CDR3 nucleotide sequence: TGCGCCAGCAGCCAAGATCAGGTTGCAGCGGGGGGGCCAGGCTACGAGCAGTACTTC. Protein: CASSQDQVAAGGPGYEQYF. This chain joins TRBV4-3 and TRBJ2-7; 10 bases map to TRBD2. In germline, CDR1 is LGHNA, CDR2 YSLEER. J lost 3 bases, V lost 0 bases, and 14 bases had no gene match. The CDR3 loop spans 19 amino acids.

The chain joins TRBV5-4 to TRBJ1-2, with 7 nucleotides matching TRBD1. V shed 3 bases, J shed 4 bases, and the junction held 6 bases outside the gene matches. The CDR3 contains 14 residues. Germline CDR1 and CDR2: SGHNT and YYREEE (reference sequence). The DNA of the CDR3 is TGTGCCAGCAGCTCGGGACAGCTACTCTATGGCTACACCTTC. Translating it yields CASSSGQLLYGYTF.

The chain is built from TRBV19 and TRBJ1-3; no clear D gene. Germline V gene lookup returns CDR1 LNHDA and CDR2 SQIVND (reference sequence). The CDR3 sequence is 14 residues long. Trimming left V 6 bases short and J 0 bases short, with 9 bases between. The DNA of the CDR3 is TGTGCCAGTAGACCGGAGAGCTCTGGAAACACCATATATTTT. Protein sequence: CASRPESSGNTIYF.

CDR3 amino acids: CASSPSRVENTGELFF. The DNA of the CDR3 is TGTGCCAGCAGCCCGAGCAGGGTTGAGAACACCGGGGAGCTGTTTTTT. The rearrangement uses TRBV7-2 and TRBJ2-2, with a weak D call TRBD1 (5 bases). V lost 5 bases and J lost 1, with 14 bases in between. The CDR3 covers 16 residues. Germline V lookup: CDR1 SGHTA, CDR2 FQGNSA. Using reference TRBV7-2 and TRBJ2-2 for the parts outside the CDR3, the full variable domain is GAGVSQSPSNKVTEKGKDVELRCDPISGHTALYWYRQSLGQGLEFLIYFQGNSAPDKSGLPSDRFSAERTGGSVSTLTIQRTQQEDSAVYLCASSPSRVENTGELFFGEGSRLTVL.

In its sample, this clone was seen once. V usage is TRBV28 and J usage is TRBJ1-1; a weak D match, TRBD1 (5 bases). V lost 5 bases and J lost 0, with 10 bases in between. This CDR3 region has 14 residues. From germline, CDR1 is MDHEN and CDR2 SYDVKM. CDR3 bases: TGTGCCAGCAGTCTGACACAGGTGAACACTGAAGCTTTCTTT. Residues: CASSLTQVNTEAFF.

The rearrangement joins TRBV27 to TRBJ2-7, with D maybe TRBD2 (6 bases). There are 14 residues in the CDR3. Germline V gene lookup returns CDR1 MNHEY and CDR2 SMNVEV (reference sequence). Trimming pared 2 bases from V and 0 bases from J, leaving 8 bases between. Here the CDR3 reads CASSLSGHSYEQYF. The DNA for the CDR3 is TGTGCCAGCAGTTTAAGCGGGCACTCCTACGAGCAGTACTTC.

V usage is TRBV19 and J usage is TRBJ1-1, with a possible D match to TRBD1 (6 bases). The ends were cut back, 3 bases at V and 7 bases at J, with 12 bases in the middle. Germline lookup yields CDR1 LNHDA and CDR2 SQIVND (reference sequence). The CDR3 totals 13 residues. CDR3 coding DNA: TGTGCCAGTAGTATGCGGGGGGCGGTTGAAGCTTTCTTT. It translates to CASSMRGAVEAFF.

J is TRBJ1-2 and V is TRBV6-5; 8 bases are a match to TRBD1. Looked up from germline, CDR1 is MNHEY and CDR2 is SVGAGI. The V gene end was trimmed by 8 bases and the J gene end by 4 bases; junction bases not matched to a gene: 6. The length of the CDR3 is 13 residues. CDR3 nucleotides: TGTGCCAGCGGGGGCAGGGGGCCCTATGGCTACACCTTC. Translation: CASGGRGPYGYTF.

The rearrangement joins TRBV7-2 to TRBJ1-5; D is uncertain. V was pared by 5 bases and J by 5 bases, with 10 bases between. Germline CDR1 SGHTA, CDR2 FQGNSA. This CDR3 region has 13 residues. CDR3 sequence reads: CASSLFEDQPQHF. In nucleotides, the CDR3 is TGTGCCAGCAGCCTTTTTGAGGATCAGCCCCAGCATTTT.

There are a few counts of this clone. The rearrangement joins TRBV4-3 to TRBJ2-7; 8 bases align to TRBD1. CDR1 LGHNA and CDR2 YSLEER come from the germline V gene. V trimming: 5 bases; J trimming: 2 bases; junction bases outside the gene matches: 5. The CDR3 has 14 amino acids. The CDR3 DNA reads TGCGCCAGCAGCGGGGAACAGGGGGCCTACGAGCAGTACTTC. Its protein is CASSGEQGAYEQYF.